Presented here are 20 T cell receptor beta chains from one specimen sequenced in a study of blood T cells in healthy people across ages. For the second PCR, which ran for about 6 to 11 cycles, a sample-barcoded 5' primer and a J-beta primer mix were used. MiXCR was run by TCRdb on the 5' RACE reads, yielding one entry per CDR3 protein. The repertoire includes about 1.1 million distinct CDR3 sequences, under 40% of them detected once, and approximately 14% sits in the top ten. The sequenced sample consisted of blood. The receptors derive from a man between 18 and 35 years old in good health.

On this clonotype itself: This may be a read error, as it is one base from a much larger clone. The rearrangement uses TRBV10-3 and TRBJ1-5; D not resolved. Germline V CDR1 and CDR2: ENHRY, SYGVKD. CDR3 size: 16 residues. In DNA, the CDR3 is TGTGCCATCAGTGAGTCGGGTGAGGGAAGCAGTCAGCCCCAGCATTTT. Encoded protein: CAISESGEGSSQPQHF.

The rearrangement links TRBV6-2 or TRBV6-3 to TRBJ2-1; 9 positions match TRBD1. The end of the DNA aligns better with TRBJ2-7, so the J call may be wrong. The V gene's germline CDR1 is MNHEY and CDR2 SVGEGT. The CDR3 runs to 16 residues. The CDR3, as DNA: TGTGCCAGCAGGGGGACCGGGACAGGGCCCTACAATGAGCAGTACTTC. It encodes CASRGTGTGPYNEQYF.

V gene TRBV7-9 combines with J gene TRBJ2-4, with TRBD1 as a possible D gene (6 bases). Between the trimmed V and J ends, which lost 1 base and 1 base, there was a span of 8 bases. The CDR3 has 15 amino acids. Germline CDR1 and CDR2: SEHNR and FQNEAQ (reference sequence). The CDR3 DNA sequence: TGTGCCAGCAGCTTAGGGCAGGGGGCCAAAAACATTCAGTACTTC. Protein product: CASSLGQGAKNIQYF.

This clonotype was recorded at least ten times. This chain joins TRBV7-6 and TRBJ1-4; D gene unclear. The CDR3 is made up of 12 amino acids. Deletions cut 0 bases from V and 6 bases from J, with 2 bases between. Per the germline V gene, CDR1 is SGHVS and CDR2 is FNYEAQ. CDR3 residues: CASSLAYEKLFF. Here the CDR3 DNA reads TGTGCCAGCAGCTTAGCGTATGAAAAACTGTTTTTT. Supplemented by reference TRBV7-6 and TRBJ1-4, the full variable domain reads GAGVSQSPRYKVTKRGQDVALRCDPISGHVSLYWYRQALGQGPEFLTYFNYEAQQDKSGLPNDRFSAERPEGSISTLTIQRTEQRDSAMYRCASSLAYEKLFFGSGTQLSVL.

The chain is built from TRBV27 and TRBJ2-1; 9 nucleotides agree with TRBD2. The CDR3 has 15 residues. Germline lookup yields CDR1 MNHEY and CDR2 SMNVEV (reference sequence). Unmatched junction bases numbered 5, after V lost 1 base and J lost 7 bases. DNA of the CDR3: TGTGCCAGCAGTTTATTGCGGGAGGGCGGGAATGAGCAGTTCTTC. It is translated as CASSLLREGGNEQFF.

The gene calls are TRBV5-5 and TRBJ2-5, with TRBD1 matching 9 bases. CDR3 size: 15 residues. The V gene's germline CDR1 is SGHKS and CDR2 YYEKEE (reference sequence). V was clipped by 4 bases and J by 5 bases; unmatched bases: 9. The CDR3 nucleotides read TGTGCCAGCAGCCTAGAGGGACAGGGATGGGAGACCCAGTACTTC. Translation gives CASSLEGQGWETQYF.

The chain recombines TRBV9 with TRBJ2-5, with 11 bases identical to TRBD1. The V gene's germline CDR1 is SGDLS and CDR2 YYNGEE. The CDR3 consists of 16 residues. V gave up 0 bases and J gave up 11 bases; unmatched junction bases: 12. For the CDR3, the DNA is TGTGCCAGCAGCGTAGGAATTAGGACAGGGGGCAATGAGCAGTACTTC. Residues: CASSVGIRTGGNEQYF.

The rearrangement uses TRBV6-1 and TRBJ1-5, with no clear D. Germline V gene data show CDR1 as MNHNS and CDR2 as SASEGT. The CDR3 loop spans 15 amino acids. V lost 4 bases to trimming and J lost 6 bases, with 16 bases between them. The CDR3 DNA follows: TGTGCCAGCAGTGCCCCGGCCAGCAACGGTCAGCCCCAGCATTTT. It yields the protein CASSAPASNGQPQHF.

This clonotype appeared many times. This rearrangement joins TRBV9 to TRBJ2-7, with a tentative D call TRBD1 (5 bases). V lost 1 base, J lost 2 bases, and 10 bases lay in between. CDR1 and CDR2 (germline): SGDLS, YYNGEE. This CDR3 spans 14 amino acids. The CDR3 is CASSVRQGPYEQYF. The CDR3 bases are TGTGCCAGCAGCGTAAGGCAGGGCCCCTACGAGCAGTACTTC. The full variable domain, with the rest looked up from reference TRBV9 and TRBJ2-7, is DSGVTQTPKHLITATGQRVTLRCSPRSGDLSVYWYQQSLDQGLQFLIQYYNGEERAKGNILERFSAQQFPDLHSELNLSSLELGDSALYFCASSVRQGPYEQYFGPGTRLTVT.

This clonotype was picked up a small number of times. This chain uses TRBV5-1 with TRBJ2-7, with a possible D match to TRBD1 (6 bases). Germline values: CDR1 SGHRS, CDR2 YFSETQ. V gave up 4 bases and J gave up 0 bases, with 14 bases separating them. The CDR3 spans 15 residues. This CDR3 reads CASSTDGQSSYEQYF. The CDR3 DNA is TGCGCCAGCAGCACCGACGGACAGTCCTCCTACGAGCAGTACTTC.

The rearrangement links TRBV9 to TRBJ2-1; either TRBD1 or TRBD2 may supply D (6 bases each). Germline V lookup: CDR1 SGDLS, CDR2 YYNGEE. The length of the CDR3 is 13 residues. V was cut by 1 base and J by 10 bases, with 12 bases left in between. The CDR3 is CASSVLGGWEQFF. CDR3 DNA: TGTGCCAGCAGCGTACTCGGGGGCTGGGAGCAGTTCTTC.

The rearrangement uses TRBV2 and TRBJ2-1; D unclear. Germline assignment: CDR1 SNHLY and CDR2 FYNNEI. V lost 8 bases and J lost 6, with 5 bases in between. The CDR3 has 10 residues. CDR3 nucleotide sequence: TGTGCCAGCCCGGCCAATGAGCAGTTCTTC. It is translated as CASPANEQFF.

This chain connects TRBV4-2 to TRBJ2-2; 7 bases match TRBD1. CDR1 and CDR2 (germline): LGHNA, YNFKEQ. The CDR3 totals 14 residues. V was clipped by 0 bases and J by 6 bases; unmatched bases: 1. The chain's CDR3 is CASSQDQGAGELFF. CDR3 nucleotide sequence: TGTGCCAGCAGCCAAGATCAGGGGGCCGGGGAGCTGTTTTTT.

A few counts support this clonotype. J is TRBJ2-1 and V is TRBV12-3 or TRBV12-4; 7 bases map to TRBD2. J lost 5 bases, V lost 5 bases, and 9 bases had no gene match. This CDR3 has 15 amino acids. The CDR3 nucleotides are TGTGCCAGCAGTCCCACAGCGGGGAGGCACAATGAGCAGTTCTTC. It yields the protein CASSPTAGRHNEQFF.

The rearrangement joins TRBV6-1 to TRBJ1-4; the match to TRBD1 covers 7 bases. V was pared by 6 bases and J by 3 bases, with 4 bases of the junction left unmatched. CDR1 is MNHNS, CDR2 SASEGT, per germline. The CDR3 loop spans 14 amino acids. Here the CDR3 DNA reads TGTGCCAGCAGCAGGGGGTCGGCTAATGAAAAACTGTTTTTT. Translated, it gives CASSRGSANEKLFF.

This clonotype was seen repeatedly, ten times or more. V usage is TRBV10-3 and J usage is TRBJ2-7; weak D call: TRBD2 (6 bases). The CDR3 loop spans 13 amino acids. Germline V lookup: CDR1 ENHRY, CDR2 SYGVKD. V gave up 7 bases and J gave up 2 bases, with 12 bases separating them. CDR3 sequence (DNA): TGTGCCATCACCAGGGAGGCGACCTACGAGCAGTACTTC. Translated: CAITREATYEQYF.

Concerning this clonotype: A much larger clonotype is one base distant, so this may be a read error. The V call is TRBV7-2, the J call TRBJ1-2; D is possibly TRBD1 (6 bases). The CDR3 is 15 residues long. Per the germline V gene, CDR1 is SGHTA and CDR2 is FQGNSA. The ends were cut back, 1 base at V and 6 bases at J, with 15 bases in the middle. CDR3 residues: CASSLVRTANHGYTF. CDR3 sequence (DNA): TGTGCCAGCAGCTTAGTTAGGACAGCGAACCATGGCTACACCTTC.

V usage is TRBV7-2 and J usage is TRBJ2-3; 7 bases agree with TRBD2. Germline assignment: CDR1 SGHTA and CDR2 FQGNSA. The CDR3 consists of 15 residues. Trimming removed 5 bases from V and 6 bases from J; junction bases left unmatched: 11. The CDR3: CASSEGLPVSDTQYF. The DNA for the CDR3 is TGTGCCAGCAGCGAGGGACTACCGGTGTCTGATACGCAGTATTTT.

The V and J genes are TRBV9 and TRBJ2-1, with D tentatively TRBD1 or TRBD2 (5 bases each). Germline-derived CDR1 and CDR2 are SGDLS and YYNGEE. This CDR3 is built from 15 residues. The V and J ends lost 0 bases and 5 bases respectively, with 12 bases between them. The DNA of the CDR3 is TGTGCCAGCAGCGTAGACGGGGCCCCCCACAATGAGCAGTTCTTC. Amino acid sequence: CASSVDGAPHNEQFF.

This clonotype came up once. The chain has TRBV27 and TRBJ1-1; D may be TRBD1 (6 bases). The CDR3 is made up of 14 amino acids. Germline V gene data show CDR1 as MNHEY and CDR2 as SMNVEV (reference sequence). Trimming stripped 5 bases from V and 6 bases from J, with 16 bases between. Written as DNA, the CDR3 is TGTGCCAGCAGTCCAGACAGGCCCGAGGCTGAAGCTTTCTTT. It specifies CASSPDRPEAEAFF.